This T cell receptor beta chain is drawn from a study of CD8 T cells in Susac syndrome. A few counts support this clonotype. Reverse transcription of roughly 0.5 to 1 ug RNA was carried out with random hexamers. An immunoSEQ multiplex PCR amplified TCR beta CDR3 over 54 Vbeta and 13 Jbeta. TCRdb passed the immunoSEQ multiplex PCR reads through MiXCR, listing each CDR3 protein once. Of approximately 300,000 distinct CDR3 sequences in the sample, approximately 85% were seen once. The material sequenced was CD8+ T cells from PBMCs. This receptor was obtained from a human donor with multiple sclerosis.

The CDR3 nucleotides are TGTGCCAGCAGTTCCTCTCCCGAGGCAAGCACAGATACGCAGTATTTT. Encoded protein: CASSSSPEASTDTQYF. The genes are TRBV6-5 and TRBJ2-3; D uncertain. Germline V gene data show CDR1 as MNHEY and CDR2 as SVGAGI. The ends were cut back, 4 bases at V and 0 bases at J, with 14 bases in the middle. The CDR3 length is 16 residues.